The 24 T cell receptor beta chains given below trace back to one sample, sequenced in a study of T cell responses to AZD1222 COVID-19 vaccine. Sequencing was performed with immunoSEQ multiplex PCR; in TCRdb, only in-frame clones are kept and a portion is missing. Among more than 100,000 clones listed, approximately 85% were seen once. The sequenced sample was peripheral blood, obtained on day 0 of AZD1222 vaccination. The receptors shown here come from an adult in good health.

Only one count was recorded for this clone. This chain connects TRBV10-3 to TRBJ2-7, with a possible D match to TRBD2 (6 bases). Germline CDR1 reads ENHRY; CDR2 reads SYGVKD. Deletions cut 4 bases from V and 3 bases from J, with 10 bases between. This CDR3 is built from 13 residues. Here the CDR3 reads CAISAGDRYEQYF. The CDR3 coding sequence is TGTGCCATCAGTGCGGGGGATCGCTACGAGCAGTACTTC.

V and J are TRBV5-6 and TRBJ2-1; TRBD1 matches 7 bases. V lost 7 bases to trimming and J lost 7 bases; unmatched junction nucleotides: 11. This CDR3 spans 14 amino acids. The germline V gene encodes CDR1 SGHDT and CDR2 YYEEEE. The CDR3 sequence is CASSRTGALNEQFF. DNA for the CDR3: TGTGCCAGCTCTCGAACAGGGGCGCTTAATGAGCAGTTCTTC.

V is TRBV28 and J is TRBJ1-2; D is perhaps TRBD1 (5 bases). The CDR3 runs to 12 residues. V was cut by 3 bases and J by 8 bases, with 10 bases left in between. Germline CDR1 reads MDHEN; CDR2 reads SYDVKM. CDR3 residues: CASSLPQGGYTF. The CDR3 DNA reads TGTGCCAGCAGTTTGCCGCAGGGAGGCTACACCTTC.

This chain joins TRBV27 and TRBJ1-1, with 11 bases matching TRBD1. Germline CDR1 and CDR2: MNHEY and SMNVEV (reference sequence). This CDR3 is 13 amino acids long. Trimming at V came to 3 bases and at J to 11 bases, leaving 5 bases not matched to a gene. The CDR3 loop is CASSLGQGVRAFF. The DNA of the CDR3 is TGTGCCAGCAGTTTGGGACAGGGGGTCAGGGCTTTCTTT.

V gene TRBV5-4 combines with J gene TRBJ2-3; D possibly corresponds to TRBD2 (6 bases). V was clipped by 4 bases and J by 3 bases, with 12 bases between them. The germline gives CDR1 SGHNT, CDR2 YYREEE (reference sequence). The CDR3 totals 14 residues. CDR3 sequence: CASSHPSETDTQYF. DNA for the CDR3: TGTGCCAGCAGCCACCCTAGCGAAACAGATACGCAGTATTTT.

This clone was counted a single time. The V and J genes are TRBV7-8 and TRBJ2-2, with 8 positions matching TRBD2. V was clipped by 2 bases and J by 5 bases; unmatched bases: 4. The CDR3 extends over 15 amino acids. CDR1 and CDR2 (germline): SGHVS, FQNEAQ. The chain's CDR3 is CASSLSQRGTGELFF. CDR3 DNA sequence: TGTGCCAGCAGCTTATCTCAGCGGGGGACCGGGGAGCTGTTTTTT.

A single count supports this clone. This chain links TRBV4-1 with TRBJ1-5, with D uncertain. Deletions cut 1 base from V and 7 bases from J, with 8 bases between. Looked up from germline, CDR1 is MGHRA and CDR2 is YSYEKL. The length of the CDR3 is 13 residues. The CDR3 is CASSQGGGQPQHF. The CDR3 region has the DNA TGCGCCAGCAGCCAAGGGGGTGGACAGCCCCAGCATTTT.

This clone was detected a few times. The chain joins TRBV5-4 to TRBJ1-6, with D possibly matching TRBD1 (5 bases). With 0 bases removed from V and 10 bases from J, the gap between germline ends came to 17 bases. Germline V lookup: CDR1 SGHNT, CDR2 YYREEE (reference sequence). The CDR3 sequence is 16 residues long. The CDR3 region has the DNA TGTGCCAGCAGCTTGGGATGGTCGGGGGATGGCTCACCCCTCCACTTT. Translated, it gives CASSLGWSGDGSPLHF.

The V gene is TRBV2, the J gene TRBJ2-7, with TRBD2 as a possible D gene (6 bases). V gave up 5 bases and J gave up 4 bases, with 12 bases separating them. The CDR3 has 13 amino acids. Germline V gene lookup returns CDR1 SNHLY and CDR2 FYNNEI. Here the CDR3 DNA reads TGTGCCAGCAGTATTCCCGGGGGTTACGAGCAGTACTTC. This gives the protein CASSIPGGYEQYF.

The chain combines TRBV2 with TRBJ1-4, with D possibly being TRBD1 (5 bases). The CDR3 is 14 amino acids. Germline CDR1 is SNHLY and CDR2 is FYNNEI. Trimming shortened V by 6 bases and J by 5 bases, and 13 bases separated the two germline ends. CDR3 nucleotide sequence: TGTGCCAGCAGCTCAGGGCTATGGAATGAAAAACTGTTTTTT. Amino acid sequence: CASSSGLWNEKLFF. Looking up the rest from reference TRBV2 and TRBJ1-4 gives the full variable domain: EPEVTQTPSHQVTQMGQEVILRCVPISNHLYFYWYRQILGQKVEFLVSFYNNEISEKSEIFDDQFSVERPDGSNFTLKIRSTKLEDSAMYFCASSSGLWNEKLFFGSGTQLSVL.

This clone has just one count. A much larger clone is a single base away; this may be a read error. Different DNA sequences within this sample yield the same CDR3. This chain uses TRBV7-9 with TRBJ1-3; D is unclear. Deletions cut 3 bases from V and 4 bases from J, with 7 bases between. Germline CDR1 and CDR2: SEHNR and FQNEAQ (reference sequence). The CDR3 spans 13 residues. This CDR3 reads CASSFGQGNTIYF. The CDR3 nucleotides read TGTGCCAGCAGCTTTGGTCAGGGAAACACCATATATTTT.

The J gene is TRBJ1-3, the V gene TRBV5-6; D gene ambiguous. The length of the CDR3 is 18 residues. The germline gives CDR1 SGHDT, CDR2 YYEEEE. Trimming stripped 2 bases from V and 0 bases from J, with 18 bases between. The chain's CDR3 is CASSLPKVGTRSGNTIYF. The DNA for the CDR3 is TGTGCCAGCAGCTTACCCAAGGTGGGAACCCGCTCTGGAAACACCATATATTTT.

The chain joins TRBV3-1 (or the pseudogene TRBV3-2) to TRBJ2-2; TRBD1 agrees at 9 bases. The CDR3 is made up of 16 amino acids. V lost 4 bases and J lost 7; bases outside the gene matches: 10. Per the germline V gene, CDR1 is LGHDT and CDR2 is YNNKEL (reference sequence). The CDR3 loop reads CASSRPGQGSDGELFF. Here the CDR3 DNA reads TGTGCCAGCAGCCGTCCGGGACAGGGTAGCGACGGGGAGCTGTTTTTT.

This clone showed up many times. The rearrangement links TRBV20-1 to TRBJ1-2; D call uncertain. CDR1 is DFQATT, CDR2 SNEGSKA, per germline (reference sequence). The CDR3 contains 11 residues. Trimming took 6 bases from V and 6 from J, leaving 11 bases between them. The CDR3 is CSARDKDGYTF. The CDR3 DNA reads TGCAGTGCCCGAGACAAGGATGGCTACACCTTC.

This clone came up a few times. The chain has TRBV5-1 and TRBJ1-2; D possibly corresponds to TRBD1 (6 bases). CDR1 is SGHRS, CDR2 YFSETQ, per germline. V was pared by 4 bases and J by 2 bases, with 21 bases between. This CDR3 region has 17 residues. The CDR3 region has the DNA TGCGCCAGCAGCATGTCCCCGATCAGCGGACAGAACTATGGCTACACCTTC. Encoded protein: CASSMSPISGQNYGYTF.

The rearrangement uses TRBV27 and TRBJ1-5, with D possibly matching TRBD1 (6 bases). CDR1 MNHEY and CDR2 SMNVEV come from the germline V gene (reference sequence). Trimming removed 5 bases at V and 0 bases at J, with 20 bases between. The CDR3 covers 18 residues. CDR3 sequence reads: CASSTFIGKGGSNQPQHF. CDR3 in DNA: TGTGCCAGCAGTACATTTATTGGAAAGGGGGGTAGCAATCAGCCCCAGCATTTT.

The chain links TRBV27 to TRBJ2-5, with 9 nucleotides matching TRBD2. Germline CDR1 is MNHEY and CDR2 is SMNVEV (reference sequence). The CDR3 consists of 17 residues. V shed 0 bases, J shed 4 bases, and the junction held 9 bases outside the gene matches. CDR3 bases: TGTGCCAGCAGTTTATCGGCGGGGGGGCCGATTCGAGAGACCCAGTACTTC. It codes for CASSLSAGGPIRETQYF.

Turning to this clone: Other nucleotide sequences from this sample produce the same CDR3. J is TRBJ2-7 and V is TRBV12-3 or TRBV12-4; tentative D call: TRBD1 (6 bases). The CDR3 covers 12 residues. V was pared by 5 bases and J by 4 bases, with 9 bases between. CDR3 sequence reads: CASSPQGYEQYF. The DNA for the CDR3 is TGTGCCAGCAGTCCCCAGGGGTACGAGCAGTACTTC.

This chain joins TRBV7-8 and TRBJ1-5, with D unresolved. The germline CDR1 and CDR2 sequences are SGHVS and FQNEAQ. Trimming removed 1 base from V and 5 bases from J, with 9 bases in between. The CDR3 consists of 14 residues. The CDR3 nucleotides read TGTGCCAGCAGCTTAGAGGGCGGCCATCAGCCCCAGCATTTT. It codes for CASSLEGGHQPQHF.

In DNA form, the CDR3 reads TGTGCCAGCAGCCGGGACAGGGCTAATTCACCCCTCCACTTT. This translates into CASSRDRANSPLHF. The chain employs TRBV28 and TRBJ1-6; TRBD1 agrees at 9 bases. The CDR3 extends over 14 amino acids. Germline CDR1 is MDHEN and CDR2 is SYDVKM. V shed 6 bases and J 6 bases; nucleotides not matched to a gene: 3.

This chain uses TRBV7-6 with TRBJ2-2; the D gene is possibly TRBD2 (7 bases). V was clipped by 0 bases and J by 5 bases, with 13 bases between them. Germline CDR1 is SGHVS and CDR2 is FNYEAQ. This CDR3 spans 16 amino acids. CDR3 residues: CASSLAQGGGTGELFF. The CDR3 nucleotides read TGTGCCAGCAGCTTAGCGCAAGGGGGAGGGACCGGGGAGCTGTTTTTT.

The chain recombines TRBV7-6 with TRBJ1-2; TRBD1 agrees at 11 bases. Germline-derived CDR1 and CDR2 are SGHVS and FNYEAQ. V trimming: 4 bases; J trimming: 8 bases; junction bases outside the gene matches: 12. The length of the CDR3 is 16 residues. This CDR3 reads CASSSGGGQGAEGYTF. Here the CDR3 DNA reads TGTGCCAGCAGCTCTGGGGGCGGACAGGGGGCGGAAGGCTACACCTTC. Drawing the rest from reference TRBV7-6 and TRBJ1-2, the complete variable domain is GAGVSQSPRYKVTKRGQDVALRCDPISGHVSLYWYRQALGQGPEFLTYFNYEAQQDKSGLPNDRFSAERPEGSISTLTIQRTEQRDSAMYRCASSSGGGQGAEGYTFGSGTRLTVV.

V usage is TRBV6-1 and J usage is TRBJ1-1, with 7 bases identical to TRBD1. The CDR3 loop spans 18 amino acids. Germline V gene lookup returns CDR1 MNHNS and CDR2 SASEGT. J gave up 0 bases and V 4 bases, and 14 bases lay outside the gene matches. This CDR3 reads CASSGARGTDHMNTEAFF. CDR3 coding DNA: TGTGCCAGCAGTGGGGCGCGGGGGACAGACCACATGAACACTGAAGCTTTCTTT.

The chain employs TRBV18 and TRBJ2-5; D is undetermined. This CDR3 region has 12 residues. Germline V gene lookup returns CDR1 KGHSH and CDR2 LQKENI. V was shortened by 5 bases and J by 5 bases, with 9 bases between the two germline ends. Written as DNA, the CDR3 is TGTGCCAGCTCAACCACGGAGGAGACCCAGTACTTC. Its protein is CASSTTEETQYF.